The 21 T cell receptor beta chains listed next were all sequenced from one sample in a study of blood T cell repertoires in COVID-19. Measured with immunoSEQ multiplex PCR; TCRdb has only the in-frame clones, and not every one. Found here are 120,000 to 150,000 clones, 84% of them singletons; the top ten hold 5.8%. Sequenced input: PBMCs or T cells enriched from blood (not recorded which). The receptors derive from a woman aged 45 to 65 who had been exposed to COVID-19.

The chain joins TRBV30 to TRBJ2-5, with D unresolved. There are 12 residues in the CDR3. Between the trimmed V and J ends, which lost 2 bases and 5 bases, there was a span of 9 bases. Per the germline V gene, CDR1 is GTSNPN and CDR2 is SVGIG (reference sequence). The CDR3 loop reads CAWSRLEETQYF. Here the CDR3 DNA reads TGTGCCTGGAGTAGGCTGGAGGAGACCCAGTACTTC.

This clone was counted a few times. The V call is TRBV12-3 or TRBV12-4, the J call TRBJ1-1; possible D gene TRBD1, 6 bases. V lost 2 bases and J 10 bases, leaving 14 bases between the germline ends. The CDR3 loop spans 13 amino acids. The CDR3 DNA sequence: TGTGCCAGCAGTTTAACAGGGTTGTGGGCAGCTTTCTTT. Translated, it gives CASSLTGLWAAFF.

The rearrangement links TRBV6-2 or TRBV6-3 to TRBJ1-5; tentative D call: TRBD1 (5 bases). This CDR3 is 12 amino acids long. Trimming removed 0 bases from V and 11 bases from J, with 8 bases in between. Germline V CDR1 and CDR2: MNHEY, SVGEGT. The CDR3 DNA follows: TGTGCCAGCAGTTACTCGACAGACGCCCAGCATTTT. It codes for CASSYSTDAQHF.

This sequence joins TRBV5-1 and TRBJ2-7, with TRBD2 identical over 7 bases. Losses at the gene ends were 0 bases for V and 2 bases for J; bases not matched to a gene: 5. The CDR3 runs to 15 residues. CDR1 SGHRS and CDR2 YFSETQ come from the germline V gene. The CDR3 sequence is CASSLGAGVTYEQYF. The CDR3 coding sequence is TGCGCCAGCAGCTTGGGGGCGGGGGTAACCTACGAGCAGTACTTC.

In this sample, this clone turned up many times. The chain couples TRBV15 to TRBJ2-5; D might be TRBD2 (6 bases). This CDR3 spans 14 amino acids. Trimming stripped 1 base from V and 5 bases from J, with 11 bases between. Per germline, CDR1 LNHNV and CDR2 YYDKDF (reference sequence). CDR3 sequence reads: CATSRGAGRETQYF. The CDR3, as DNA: TGTGCCACCAGCAGAGGGGCAGGGAGGGAGACCCAGTACTTC. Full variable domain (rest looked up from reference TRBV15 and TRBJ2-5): DAMVIQNPRYQVTQFGKPVTLSCSQTLNHNVMYWYQQKSSQAPKLLFHYYDKDFNNEADTPDNFQSRRPNTSFCFLDIRSPGLGDTAMYLCATSRGAGRETQYFGPGTRLLVL.

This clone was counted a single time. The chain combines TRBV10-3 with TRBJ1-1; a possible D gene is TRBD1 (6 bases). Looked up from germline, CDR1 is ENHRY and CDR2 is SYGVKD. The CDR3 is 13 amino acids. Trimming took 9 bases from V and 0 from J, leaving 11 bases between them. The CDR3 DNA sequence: TGTGCCATTAGGACAGTTATGAACACTGAAGCTTTCTTT. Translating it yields CAIRTVMNTEAFF.

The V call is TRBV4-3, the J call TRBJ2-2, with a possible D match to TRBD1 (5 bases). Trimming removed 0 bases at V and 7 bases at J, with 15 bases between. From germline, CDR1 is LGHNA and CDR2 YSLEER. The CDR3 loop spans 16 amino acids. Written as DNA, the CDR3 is TGCGCCAGCAGCCAAGATCGGTCAGGGTTCCACGGGGAGCTGTTTTTT. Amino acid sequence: CASSQDRSGFHGELFF.

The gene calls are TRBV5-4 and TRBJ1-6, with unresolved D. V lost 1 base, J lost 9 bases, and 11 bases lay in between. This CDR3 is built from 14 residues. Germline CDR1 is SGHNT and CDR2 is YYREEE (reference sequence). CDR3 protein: CASSLTADPSPLHF. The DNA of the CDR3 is TGTGCCAGCAGCTTGACAGCAGACCCTTCACCCCTCCACTTT.

CDR3 loop: CASSLAGLAGGEQYF. Here the CDR3 DNA reads TGTGCCAGCAGCTTGGCGGGACTAGCGGGAGGCGAGCAGTACTTC. The chain employs TRBV5-5 and TRBJ2-7, with TRBD2 identical over 15 bases. The germline V gene has CDR1 SGHKS and CDR2 YYEKEE (reference sequence). After removal of 0 bases from V and 6 bases from J, the junction contained 1 base not matched to a gene. This CDR3 comprises 15 residues.

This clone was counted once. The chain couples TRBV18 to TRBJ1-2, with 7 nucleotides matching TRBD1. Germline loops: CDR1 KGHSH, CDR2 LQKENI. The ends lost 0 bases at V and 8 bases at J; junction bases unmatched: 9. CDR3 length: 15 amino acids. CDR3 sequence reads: CASSPPYRGSDGYTF. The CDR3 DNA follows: TGTGCCAGCTCACCACCTTACAGGGGCTCGGACGGCTACACCTTC.

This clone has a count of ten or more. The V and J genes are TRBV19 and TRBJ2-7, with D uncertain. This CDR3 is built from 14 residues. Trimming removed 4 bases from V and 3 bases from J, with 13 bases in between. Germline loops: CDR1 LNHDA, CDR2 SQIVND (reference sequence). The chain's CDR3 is CASSNRGIGYEQYF. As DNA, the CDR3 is TGTGCCAGTAGTAATAGAGGCATAGGCTACGAGCAGTACTTC.

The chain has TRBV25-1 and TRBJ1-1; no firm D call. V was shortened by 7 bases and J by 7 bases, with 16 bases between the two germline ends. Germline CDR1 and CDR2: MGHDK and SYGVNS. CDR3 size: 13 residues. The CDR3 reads CASISGNSLEAFF. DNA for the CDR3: TGTGCCAGCATAAGCGGGAATTCCCTTGAAGCTTTCTTT.

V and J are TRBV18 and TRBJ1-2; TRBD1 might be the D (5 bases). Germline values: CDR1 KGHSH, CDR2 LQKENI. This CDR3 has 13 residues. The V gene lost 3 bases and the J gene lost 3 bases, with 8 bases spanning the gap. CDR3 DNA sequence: TGTGCCAGCTCACCGACAGAGCACTATGGCTACACCTTC. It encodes CASSPTEHYGYTF.

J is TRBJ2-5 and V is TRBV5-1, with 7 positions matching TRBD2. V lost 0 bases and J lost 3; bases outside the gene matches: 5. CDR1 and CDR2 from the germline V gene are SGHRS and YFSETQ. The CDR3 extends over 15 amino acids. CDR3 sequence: CASSLERGREETQYF. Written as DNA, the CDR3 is TGCGCCAGCAGCTTGGAGCGGGGTAGGGAAGAGACCCAGTACTTC.

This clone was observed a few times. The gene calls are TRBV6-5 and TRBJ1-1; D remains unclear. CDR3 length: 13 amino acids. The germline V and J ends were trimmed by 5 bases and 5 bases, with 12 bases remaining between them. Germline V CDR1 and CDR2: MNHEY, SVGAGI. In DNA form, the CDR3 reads TGTGCCAGCAGTCCCCCTCCGAGGACTGAAGCTTTCTTT. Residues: CASSPPPRTEAFF.

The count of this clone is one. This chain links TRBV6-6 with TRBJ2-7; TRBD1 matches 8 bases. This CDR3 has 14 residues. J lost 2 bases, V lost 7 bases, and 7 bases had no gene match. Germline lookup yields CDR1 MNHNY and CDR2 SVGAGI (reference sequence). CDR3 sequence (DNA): TGTGCCAGCACTCTCGGGACAGGAGCCTACGAGCAGTACTTC. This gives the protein CASTLGTGAYEQYF.

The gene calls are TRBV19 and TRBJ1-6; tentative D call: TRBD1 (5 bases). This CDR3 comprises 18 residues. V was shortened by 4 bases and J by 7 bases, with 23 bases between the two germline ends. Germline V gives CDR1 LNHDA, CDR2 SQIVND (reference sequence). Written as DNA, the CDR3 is TGTGCCAGTAGTACCTCGGGTGGGGGGGTCGGCGGCAATTCACCCCTCCACTTT. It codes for CASSTSGGGVGGNSPLHF.

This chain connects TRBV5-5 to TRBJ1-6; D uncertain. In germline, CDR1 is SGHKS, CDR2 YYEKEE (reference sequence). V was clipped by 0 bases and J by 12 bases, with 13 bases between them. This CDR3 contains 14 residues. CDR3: CASSLDSPNGPLHF. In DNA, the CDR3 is TGTGCCAGCAGCTTGGACAGCCCTAACGGACCCCTCCACTTT.

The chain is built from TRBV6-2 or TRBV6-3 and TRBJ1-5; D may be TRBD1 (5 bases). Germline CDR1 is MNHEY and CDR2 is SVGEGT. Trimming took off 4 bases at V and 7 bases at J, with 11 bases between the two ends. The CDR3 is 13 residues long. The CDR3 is CASSWGVMQPQHF. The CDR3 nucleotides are TGTGCCAGCAGTTGGGGGGTCATGCAGCCCCAGCATTTT.

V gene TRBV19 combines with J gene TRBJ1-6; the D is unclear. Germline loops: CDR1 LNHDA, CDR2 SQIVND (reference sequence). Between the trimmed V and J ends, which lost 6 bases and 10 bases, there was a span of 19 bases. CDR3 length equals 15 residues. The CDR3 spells CASRPLAEENSPLHF. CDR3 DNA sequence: TGTGCCAGTAGGCCCCTGGCCGAGGAAAACTCACCCCTCCACTTT.

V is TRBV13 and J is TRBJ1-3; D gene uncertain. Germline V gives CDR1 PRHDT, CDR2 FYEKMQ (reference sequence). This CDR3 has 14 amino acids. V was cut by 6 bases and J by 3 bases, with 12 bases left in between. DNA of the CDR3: TGTGCCAGCAGGCGGGGAACGGGTGGAAACACCATATATTTT. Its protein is CASRRGTGGNTIYF.